This entry lists 13 T cell receptor beta chains sequenced from one sample in a study of regulatory T cells in long-lasting Graves disease. For TCR beta, libraries came from iRepertoire HTBI primers and Arm-PCR of CDR3 regions. One entry per CDR3 protein, called by TCRdb with MiXCR from the multiplex PCR reads. The data contain approximately 690,000 distinct CDR3 sequences, approximately 31% of them singletons. Documented time point: persistent/refractory GD, antithyroid drugs over 5 years with positive TRAb. The TCR library was made from RNA that had been extracted from PBMCs in TRIzol. The sequences come from peripheral blood mononuclear cells (PBMCs), collected when the disease was refractory, from a patient treated with antithyroid drugs. Source of these receptors: a female donor with Graves disease.

The chain recombines TRBV7-9 with TRBJ2-7, with D possibly TRBD2 on 6 matching bases. In germline, CDR1 is SEHNR, CDR2 FQNEAQ (reference sequence). This CDR3 region has 14 residues. The V end was cut by 5 bases, the J end by 5 bases, with 16 bases between. DNA for the CDR3: TGTGCCAGCAGCCTCTCCCGCGGGGAGGACGAGCAGTACTTC. It encodes CASSLSRGEDEQYF.

This clonotype was detected ten times or more. The chain couples TRBV2 to TRBJ2-5; perhaps TRBD2 as D (7 bases). Trimming left V 8 bases short and J 1 base short, with 14 bases between. The germline V gene encodes CDR1 SNHLY and CDR2 FYNNEI. The CDR3 extends over 14 amino acids. CDR3 DNA: TGTGCCAGCGGGGGGGCGGGGGTCCAAGAGACCCAGTACTTC. Its protein is CASGGAGVQETQYF.

In its sample, this clonotype was seen many times. The chain uses TRBV10-1 and TRBJ2-5; 7 nucleotides line up with TRBD2. CDR1 is WNHNN and CDR2 is SYGVQD in the germline V gene (reference sequence). V was clipped by 6 bases and J by 3 bases; unmatched bases: 13. The CDR3 is 16 residues long. This chain's CDR3 is CASSDVLGGSEETQYF. For the CDR3, the DNA is TGCGCCAGCAGCGACGTCCTGGGCGGGAGCGAAGAGACCCAGTACTTC.

This chain connects TRBV5-1 to TRBJ2-5, with D possibly matching TRBD1 (5 bases). Trimming stripped 5 bases from V and 6 bases from J, with 14 bases between. This CDR3 spans 13 amino acids. Germline CDR1 and CDR2: SGHRS and YFSETQ. This CDR3 is CASRSDSTKTQYF. The CDR3 nucleotides read TGCGCCAGCAGAAGTGACAGTACGAAGACCCAGTACTTC.

The V call is TRBV28, the J call TRBJ1-5; 7 nucleotides match TRBD1. Germline CDR1 is MDHEN and CDR2 is SYDVKM. The CDR3 is 16 amino acids. With 5 bases clipped from V and 8 bases from J, the junction kept 15 bases outside the gene matches. CDR3 DNA: TGTGCCAGCAGTCCCTTGTTTCTTACAGGGGAGGAGCCCCAGCATTTT. This translates into CASSPLFLTGEEPQHF.

This clonotype was observed at least ten times. The chain carries TRBV27 and TRBJ1-1, with TRBD1 matching 10 bases. V gave up 6 bases and J gave up 4 bases; unmatched junction bases: 8. Germline values: CDR1 MNHEY, CDR2 SMNVEV (reference sequence). This CDR3 has 15 amino acids. The CDR3: CASRPRTGGGTEAFF. The CDR3 bases are TGTGCCAGCAGACCTCGGACAGGGGGGGGCACTGAAGCTTTCTTT.

This clonotype was recorded at least ten times. The chain joins TRBV11-2 to TRBJ1-2; 7 positions agree with TRBD1. Trimming at V came to 5 bases and at J to 5 bases, leaving 8 bases not matched to a gene. CDR1 and CDR2 from the germline V gene are SGHAT and FQNNGV. The CDR3 has 14 residues. Here the CDR3 reads CASSPTQGSYGYTF. CDR3 DNA: TGTGCCAGCAGCCCCACACAGGGGAGTTATGGCTACACCTTC.

V and J are TRBV11-2 and TRBJ1-1; no clear D. The length of the CDR3 is 15 residues. Germline CDR1 is SGHAT and CDR2 is FQNNGV. V lost 1 base to trimming and J lost 1 base, with 10 bases between them. The CDR3 sequence is CASSLGSRRNTEAFF. As DNA, the CDR3 is TGTGCCAGCAGCTTAGGTTCGCGTCGGAACACTGAAGCTTTCTTT.

This clonotype was seen repeatedly, ten times or more. The chain carries TRBV7-2 and TRBJ2-7, with unresolved D. The CDR3 contains 14 residues. Germline V CDR1 and CDR2: SGHTA, FQGNSA. Trimming removed 1 base from V and 5 bases from J, with 12 bases in between. CDR3 bases: TGTGCCAGCAGCTTAGAGATAGTGGCGAACGAGCAGTACTTC. The encoded protein is CASSLEIVANEQYF.

This clonotype was detected a few times. The V gene is TRBV2, the J gene TRBJ2-3, with TRBD2 matching 10 bases. The CDR3 is 15 amino acids. V lost 1 base and J lost 4; bases outside the gene matches: 2. From germline, CDR1 is SNHLY and CDR2 FYNNEI. The CDR3: CASSEGLAGADTQYF. The CDR3 nucleotides read TGTGCCAGCAGTGAAGGGCTAGCGGGAGCAGATACGCAGTATTTT.

This clonotype showed up just a few times. The rearrangement joins TRBV12-3 or TRBV12-4 to TRBJ2-2; TRBD1 or TRBD2 may be the D gene (5 bases each). With 6 bases removed from V and 7 bases from J, the gap between germline ends came to 15 bases. CDR3 size: 14 residues. The DNA for the CDR3 is TGTGCCAGCAGATTCACGGGGCTCAGCGGGGAGCTGTTTTTT. Amino acid sequence: CASRFTGLSGELFF.

The chain recombines TRBV5-1 with TRBJ1-1; D possibly corresponds to TRBD1 (5 bases). The CDR3 has 15 residues. Trimming cost V 2 bases and J 1 base, with 12 bases left between them. Germline V CDR1 and CDR2: SGHRS, YFSETQ. The CDR3 DNA reads TGCGCCAGCAGCTTTCCCCCCCAGGGGAACACTGAAGCTTTCTTT. It codes for CASSFPPQGNTEAFF.

This clonotype has at least ten counts. V is TRBV12-3 or TRBV12-4 and J is TRBJ2-5; 10 bases are shared with TRBD1. J was trimmed by 5 bases and V by 2 bases; bases with no gene match: 8. The CDR3 runs 16 residues. This CDR3 reads CASSLWATGGGETQYF. As DNA, the CDR3 is TGTGCCAGCAGTTTATGGGCGACAGGGGGCGGGGAGACCCAGTACTTC.